These 11 T cell receptor beta chains originate from one sample sequenced in a study of T cell repertoires in cytomegalovirus infection. One entry per CDR3 protein results from TCRdb running MiXCR on the reads. The sample lists tens of thousands of distinct CDR3 sequences; 20% were seen once. Their antigens remain unidentified. The sequencing used CD8+ T cells from cultured PBMCs, collected from culture after CMV antigen stimulation. The origin of the receptors is a human donor in good health (CMV status not recorded). Some clones in this sample may be carry-over from other donors' samples.

The chain couples TRBV4-2 to TRBJ2-7; D remains unclear. The germline CDR1 and CDR2 sequences are LGHNA and YNFKEQ. The V end was cut by 1 base, the J end by 4 bases, with 11 bases between. The CDR3 runs 14 residues. The DNA for the CDR3 is TGTGCCAGCAGCCAAGGGACCAACGGGTACGAGCAGTACTTC. The encoded protein is CASSQGTNGYEQYF.

The table lists this clonotype with a few counts. This chain connects TRBV2 to TRBJ1-3; no clear D gene. The CDR3 is 12 amino acids. Germline CDR1 and CDR2: SNHLY and FYNNEI. The CDR3 here is CRTSVRGNTIYF. The CDR3 nucleotides are TGTCGGACCTCGGTGAGGGGAAACACCATATATTTT. Full variable domain (remainder filled in from reference TRBV2 and TRBJ1-3): EPEVTQTPSHQVTQMGQEVILRCVPISNHLYFYWYRQILGQKVEFLVSFYNNEISEKSEIFDDQFSVERPDGSNFTLKIRSTKLEDSAMYFCRTSVRGNTIYFGEGSWLTVV.

The V and J genes are TRBV4-1 and TRBJ1-2, with a tentative D call TRBD1 (6 bases). The CDR3 sequence is 14 residues long. V gave up 4 bases and J gave up 2 bases, with 11 bases separating them. Germline V CDR1 and CDR2: MGHRA, YSYEKL. The chain's CDR3 is CASSLPQGNYGYTF. In nucleotides, the CDR3 is TGCGCCAGCAGCCTCCCCCAGGGGAACTATGGCTACACCTTC.

The table lists this clonotype with a few counts. The chain has TRBV7-6 and TRBJ1-1, with 8 positions matching TRBD1. The CDR3 loop spans 16 amino acids. After removal of 1 base from V and 5 bases from J, the junction contained 9 bases not matched to a gene. In germline, CDR1 is SGHVS, CDR2 FNYEAQ. The CDR3 loop is CASSLGGTGSGTEAFF. Written as DNA, the CDR3 is TGTGCCAGCAGCTTAGGGGGGACAGGCAGTGGGACTGAAGCTTTCTTT.

This clonotype was counted ten times or more. The genes are TRBV12-3 or TRBV12-4 and TRBJ1-2; D uncertain. This CDR3 is 14 amino acids long. V shed 6 bases and J shed 3 bases, with 14 bases lying between them. Here the CDR3 reads CASRGRDSDYGYTF. The CDR3 region has the DNA TGTGCCAGCAGAGGACGGGATTCGGACTATGGCTACACCTTC.

This clonotype was found a few times. The chain recombines TRBV12-3 or TRBV12-4 with TRBJ1-1; D remains ambiguous. V was trimmed by 4 bases and J by 3 bases, leaving 9 bases between them. The length of the CDR3 is 13 residues. The CDR3 sequence is CASSSSAYTEAFF. The CDR3 region has the DNA TGTGCCAGCAGTTCCTCAGCCTACACTGAAGCTTTCTTT.

This clonotype appeared a few times. The V gene is TRBV4-1, the J gene TRBJ2-2; possibly TRBD1 for D (6 bases). V was clipped by 4 bases and J by 5 bases, with 8 bases between them. The CDR3 spans 13 residues. Germline V CDR1 and CDR2: MGHRA, YSYEKL. This CDR3 is CASSPGETGELFF. CDR3 sequence (DNA): TGCGCCAGCAGCCCAGGGGAAACCGGGGAGCTGTTTTTT.

The chain recombines TRBV27 with TRBJ1-4; a weak D match, TRBD1 (6 bases). The CDR3 is made up of 16 amino acids. The V gene lost 5 bases and the J gene lost 0 bases, with 13 bases spanning the gap. CDR1 and CDR2 from the germline V gene are MNHEY and SMNVEV (reference sequence). The CDR3 loop is CASSPVQGTTNEKLFF. The CDR3 nucleotides are TGTGCCAGCAGTCCCGTACAGGGAACAACTAATGAAAAACTGTTTTTT.

This chain connects TRBV6-6 to TRBJ2-3; D remains unclear. V was shortened by 5 bases and J by 0 bases, with 6 bases between the two germline ends. The CDR3 has 13 amino acids. Per the germline V gene, CDR1 is MNHNY and CDR2 is SVGAGI (reference sequence). The CDR3 sequence: CASSVTSTDTQYF. In nucleotides, the CDR3 is TGTGCCAGCAGTGTGACTAGCACAGATACGCAGTATTTT.

Concerning this clonotype itself: A much larger clone lies a single base off, so this may be a read error. The chain links TRBV27 to TRBJ2-3, with unresolved D. Germline V CDR1 and CDR2: MNHEY, SMNVEV (reference sequence). The CDR3 spans 11 residues. The V end was cut by 4 bases, the J end by 4 bases, with 3 bases between. The CDR3 loop is CASSYADTQYF. As DNA, the CDR3 is TGTGCCAGCAGTTACGCAGATACGCAGTATTTT.

The chain couples TRBV6-2 or TRBV6-3 to TRBJ1-6; unclear D gene. From germline, CDR1 is MNHEY and CDR2 SVGEGT. The CDR3 consists of 12 residues. The V gene lost 0 bases and the J gene lost 9 bases, with 3 bases spanning the gap. The CDR3 spells CASSYSTSPLHF. CDR3 nucleotides: TGTGCCAGCAGTTACTCGACTTCACCCCTCCACTTT.